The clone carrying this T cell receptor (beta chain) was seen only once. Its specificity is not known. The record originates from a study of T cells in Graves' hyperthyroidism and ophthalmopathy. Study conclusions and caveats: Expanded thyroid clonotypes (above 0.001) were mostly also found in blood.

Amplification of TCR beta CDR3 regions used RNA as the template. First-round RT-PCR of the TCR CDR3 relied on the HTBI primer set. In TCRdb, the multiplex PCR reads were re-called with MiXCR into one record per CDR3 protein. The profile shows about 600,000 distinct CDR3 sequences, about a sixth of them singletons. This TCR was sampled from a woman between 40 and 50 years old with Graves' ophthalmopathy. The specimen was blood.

The CDR3 bases are TGTGCCAGCACCGACCAGGACAGGCGGACCCAGTACTTC. Translating it yields CASTDQDRRTQYF. V gene TRBV19 combines with J gene TRBJ2-5, with TRBD1 matching over 7 bases. Germline CDR1 and CDR2: LNHDA and SQIVND (reference sequence). The CDR3 totals 13 residues. The ends lost 9 bases at V and 7 bases at J; junction bases unmatched: 11.